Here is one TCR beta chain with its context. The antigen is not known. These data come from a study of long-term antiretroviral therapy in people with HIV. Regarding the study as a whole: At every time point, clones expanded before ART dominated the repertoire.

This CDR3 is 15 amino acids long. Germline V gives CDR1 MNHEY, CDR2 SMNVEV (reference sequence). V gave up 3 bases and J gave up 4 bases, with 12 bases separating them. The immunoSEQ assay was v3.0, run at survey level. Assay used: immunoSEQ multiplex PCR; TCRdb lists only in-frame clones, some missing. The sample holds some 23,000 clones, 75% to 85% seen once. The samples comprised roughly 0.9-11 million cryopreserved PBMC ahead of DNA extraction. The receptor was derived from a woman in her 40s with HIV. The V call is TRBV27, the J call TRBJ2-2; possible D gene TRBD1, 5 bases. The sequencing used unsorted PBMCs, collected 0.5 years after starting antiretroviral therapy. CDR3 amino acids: CASSFGQGFTGELFF. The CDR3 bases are TGTGCCAGCAGTTTTGGCCAGGGTTTCACCGGGGAGCTGTTTTTT.